This is a list of T cell receptor beta chains from one sample in a study of shared clonotypes between healthy human individuals. The protocol was immunoSEQ multiplex PCR, while the TCRdb copy is restricted to in-frame clones and leaves out a portion. The profile shows around 1,100,000 clones, approximately 80% of them singletons. Input material: memory CD4+ T cells from PBMCs. Every receptor here comes from a young man in good health. Some clones in this sample may be carry-over from other donors' samples. The CDR3 runs from the conserved cysteine through the conserved F or W. Each record gives: J gene, V gene, D gene, CDR3 length, clone size, CDR3 protein, CDR3 DNA. A D gene is named only where the DNA matches it firmly. Size tells how often a clone was seen (once, few, many) or the class of an expanded clone, and some rows leave it out.

TRBJ2-7	TRBV7-2	.	13	.	CASAGSIGQEQYF	TGTGCCAGCGCTGGGTCGATTGGGCAGGAGCAGTACTTC
TRBJ2-1	TRBV5-1	TRBD1	14	.	CASSARDRANEQFF	TGCGCCAGCAGCGCCCGGGACAGGGCCAATGAGCAGTTCTTC
TRBJ2-2	TRBV7-3	.	14	.	CASSFARVPGELFF	TGTGCCAGCAGCTTCGCCCGGGTTCCCGGGGAGCTGTTTTTT
TRBJ2-2	TRBV7-2	TRBD2	16	.	CASSPGGSGNTGELFF	TGTGCCAGCAGCCCCGGGGGGTCGGGGAACACCGGGGAGCTGTTTTTT
TRBJ2-5	TRBV28	.	15	once	CASQGGGAYQETQYF	TGTGCCAGCCAGGGCGGGGGCGCGTACCAAGAGACCCAGTACTTC
TRBJ1-2	TRBV5-1	.	14	once	CASSFSTEPYGYTF	TGCGCCAGCAGCTTCTCAACGGAGCCCTATGGCTACACCTTC
TRBJ1-2	TRBV7-2	TRBD1	13	.	CASSPGTVYGYTF	TGTGCCAGCAGCCCCGGGACAGTCTATGGCTACACCTTC
TRBJ1-2	TRBV7-8	TRBD1	15	.	CASSPRQGADYGYTF	TGTGCCAGCAGCCCACGACAGGGGGCGGACTATGGCTACACCTTC
TRBJ2-2	TRBV2	.	13	.	CASRDELGGELFF	TGTGCCAGCAGGGACGAACTTGGCGGGGAGCTGTTTTTT
TRBJ2-5	TRBV7-3	.	13	.	CASSTGPGETQYF	TGTGCCAGCAGTACGGGACCGGGGGAGACCCAGTACTTC
TRBJ2-3	TRBV11-1	.	13	.	CASTWDVADTQYF	TGTGCCAGCACTTGGGACGTGGCAGATACGCAGTATTTT
TRBJ2-5	TRBV5-1	.	14	.	CASSPGISLETQYF	TGCGCCAGCAGCCCCGGGATTTCCTTGGAGACCCAGTACTTC
TRBJ2-1	TRBV19	.	16	.	CASSIGPPGTGYEQFF	TGTGCCAGTAGTATAGGTCCCCCAGGAACGGGCTATGAGCAGTTCTTC
TRBJ1-5	TRBV6-5	.	13	.	CASSYSYDQPQHF	TGTGCCAGCAGTTACTCGTACGATCAGCCCCAGCATTTT
TRBJ1-2	TRBV7-9	.	16	.	CASSEGRDTINYGYTF	TGTGCCAGCAGCGAAGGGCGGGACACCATTAACTATGGCTACACCTTC
TRBJ2-6	TRBV15	.	17	.	CATVDGLGYAGANVLTF	TGTGCCACCGTAGATGGGTTGGGGTATGCTGGGGCCAACGTCCTGACTTTC
TRBJ2-5	TRBV10-1	.	13	.	CASSSQVQETQYF	TGCGCCAGCAGTTCCCAGGTCCAAGAGACCCAGTACTTC
TRBJ1-2	TRBV5-1	TRBD1	15	.	CASSINRGRNYGYTF	TGCGCCAGCAGCATCAACAGGGGGCGTAACTATGGCTACACCTTC